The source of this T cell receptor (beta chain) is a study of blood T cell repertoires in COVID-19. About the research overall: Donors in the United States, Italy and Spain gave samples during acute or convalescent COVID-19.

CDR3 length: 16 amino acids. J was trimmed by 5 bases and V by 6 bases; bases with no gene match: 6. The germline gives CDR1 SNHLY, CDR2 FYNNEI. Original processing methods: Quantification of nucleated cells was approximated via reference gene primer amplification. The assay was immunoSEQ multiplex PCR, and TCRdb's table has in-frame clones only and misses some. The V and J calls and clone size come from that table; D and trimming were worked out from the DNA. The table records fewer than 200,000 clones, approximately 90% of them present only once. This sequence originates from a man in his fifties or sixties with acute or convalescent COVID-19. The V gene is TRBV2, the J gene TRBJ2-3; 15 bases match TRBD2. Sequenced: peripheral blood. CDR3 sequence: CASRRTSGGVQDTQYF. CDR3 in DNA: TGTGCCAGCAGGCGGACTAGCGGGGGGGTACAAGATACGCAGTATTTT.